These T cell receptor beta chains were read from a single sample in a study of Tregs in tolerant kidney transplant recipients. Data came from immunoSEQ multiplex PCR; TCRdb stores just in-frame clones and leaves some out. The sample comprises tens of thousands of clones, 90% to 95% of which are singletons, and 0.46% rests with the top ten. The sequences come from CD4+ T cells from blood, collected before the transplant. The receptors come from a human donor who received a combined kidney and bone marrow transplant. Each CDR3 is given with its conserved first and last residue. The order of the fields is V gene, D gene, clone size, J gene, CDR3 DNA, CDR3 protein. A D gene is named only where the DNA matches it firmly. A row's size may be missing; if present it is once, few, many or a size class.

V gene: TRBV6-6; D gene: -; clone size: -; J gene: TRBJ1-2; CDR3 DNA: TGTGCCAGCAGTTATGCCGGGGGGACGGGCTATGGCTACACCTTC; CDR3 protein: CASSYAGGTGYGYTF
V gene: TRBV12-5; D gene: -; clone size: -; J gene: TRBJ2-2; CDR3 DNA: TGTGCTAGTGGTCTGACTAACGGGGGGGAGCTGTTTTTT; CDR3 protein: CASGLTNGGELFF
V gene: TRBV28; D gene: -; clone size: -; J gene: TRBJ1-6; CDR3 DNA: TGTGCCAGCCTTGACGGAGTATACAATAATTCACCCCTCCACTTT; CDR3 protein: CASLDGVYNNSPLHF
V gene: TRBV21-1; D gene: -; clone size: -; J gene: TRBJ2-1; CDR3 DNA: TGTGCCAGCAGCAAAGTTTACGGCGGGTGTTGCTCCTACAATGAGCAGTTCTTC; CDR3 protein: CASSKVYGGCCSYNEQFF
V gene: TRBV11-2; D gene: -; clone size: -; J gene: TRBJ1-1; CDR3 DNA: TGTGCCAGCAGCTTACCTGGACTCAGTGGGACTGAAGCTTTCTTT; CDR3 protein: CASSLPGLSGTEAFF
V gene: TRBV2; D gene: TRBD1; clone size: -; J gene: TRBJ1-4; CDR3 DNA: TGTGCCAGCGACCGGGACAGGGGGCCTGAAAAACTGTTTTTT; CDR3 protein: CASDRDRGPEKLFF
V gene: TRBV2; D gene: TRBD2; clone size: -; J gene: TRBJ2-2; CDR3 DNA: TGTGCCAGCAGGAGACTAGCGGGAGAGGGCACCGGGGAGCTGTTTTTT; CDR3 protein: CASRRLAGEGTGELFF
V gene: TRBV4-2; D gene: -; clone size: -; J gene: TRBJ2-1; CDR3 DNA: TGTGCCAGCAGCCAAGTTGGGGGGAGTGTGTCCTACAATGAGCAGTTCTTC; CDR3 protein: CASSQVGGSVSYNEQFF
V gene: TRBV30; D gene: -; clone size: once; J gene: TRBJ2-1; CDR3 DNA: TGTGCCTTTCCGAGACAGAGCTCCTACAATGAGCAGTTCTTC; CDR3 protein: CAFPRQSSYNEQFF
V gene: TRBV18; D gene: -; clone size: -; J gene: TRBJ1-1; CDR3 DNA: TGTGCCAGCTCAACAGGGTTAAACACTGAAGCTTTCTTT; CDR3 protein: CASSTGLNTEAFF
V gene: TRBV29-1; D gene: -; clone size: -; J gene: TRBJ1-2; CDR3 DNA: TGCAGCGCCCCTGACAGCACCAACTATGGCTACACCTTC; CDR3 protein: CSAPDSTNYGYTF
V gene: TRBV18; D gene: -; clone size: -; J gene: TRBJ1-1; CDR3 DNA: TGTGCCAGCTCACCCGCAGGGAACACTGAAGCTTTCTTT; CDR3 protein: CASSPAGNTEAFF
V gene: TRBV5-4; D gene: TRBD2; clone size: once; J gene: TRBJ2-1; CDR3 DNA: TGTGCCAGCTCTCGGGGACTAGCGGACAATGAGCAGTTCTTC; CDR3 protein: CASSRGLADNEQFF
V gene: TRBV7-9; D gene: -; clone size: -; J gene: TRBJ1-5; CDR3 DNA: TGTGCCAGCAGTCCGTTTGTGGAGGATCAGCCCCAGCATTTT; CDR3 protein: CASSPFVEDQPQHF
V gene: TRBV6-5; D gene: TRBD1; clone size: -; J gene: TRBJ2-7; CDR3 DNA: TGTGCCACGTGCCCCGGGACAGGGGCGTACGAGCAGTACTTC; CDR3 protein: CATCPGTGAYEQYF
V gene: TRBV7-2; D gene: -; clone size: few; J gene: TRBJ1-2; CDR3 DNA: TGTGCCAGCAGCTTCCGGGATAATAACTATGGCTACACCTTC; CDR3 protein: CASSFRDNNYGYTF
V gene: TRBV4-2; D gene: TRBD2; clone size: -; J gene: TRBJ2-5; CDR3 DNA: TGTGCCAGCAGCCAATTAGTAGCGGGAACACAAGAGACCCAGTACTTC; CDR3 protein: CASSQLVAGTQETQYF
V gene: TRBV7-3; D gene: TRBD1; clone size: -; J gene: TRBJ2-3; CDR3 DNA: TGTGCCAGCAGCTCACAGCACAGGGGAGGCACAGATACGCAGTATTTT; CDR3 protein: CASSSQHRGGTDTQYF
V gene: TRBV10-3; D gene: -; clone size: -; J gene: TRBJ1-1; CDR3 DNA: TGTGCCATCAGTGAATTCGGGACTGGCACTGAAGCTTTCTTT; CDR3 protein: CAISEFGTGTEAFF
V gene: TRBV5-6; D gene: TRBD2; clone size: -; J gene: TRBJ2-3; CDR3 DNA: TGTGCCAGCAGCCTCCCCGGAGGAGCGGGGGAACCTTACACAGATACGCAGTATTTT; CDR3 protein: CASSLPGGAGEPYTDTQYF
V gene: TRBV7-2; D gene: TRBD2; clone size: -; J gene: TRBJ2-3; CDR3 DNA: TGTGCCAGCAGCAAACTAGCGGGGGGAAACACAGATACGCAGTATTTT; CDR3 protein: CASSKLAGGNTDTQYF
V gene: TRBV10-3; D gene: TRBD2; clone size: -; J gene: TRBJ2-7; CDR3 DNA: TGTGCCATTCTGACTAGCGGGAGCTACGAGCAGTACTTC; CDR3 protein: CAILTSGSYEQYF
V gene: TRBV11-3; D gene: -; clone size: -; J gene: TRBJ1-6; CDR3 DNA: TGTGCCAGCAGCTCGTCGACTCTTTCACCCCTCCACTTT; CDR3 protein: CASSSSTLSPLHF
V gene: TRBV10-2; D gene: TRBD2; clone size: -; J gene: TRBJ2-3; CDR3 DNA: TGCGCCAGCAGGAACCCCGGACTAGCGGGAGGGAAAGATACGCAGTATTTT; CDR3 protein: CASRNPGLAGGKDTQYF
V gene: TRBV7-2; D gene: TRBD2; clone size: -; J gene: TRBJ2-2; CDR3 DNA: TGTGCCAGCAGCTTTACTCTTCCCCGGGAGGGGGACACCGGGGAGCTGTTTTTT; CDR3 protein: CASSFTLPREGDTGELFF
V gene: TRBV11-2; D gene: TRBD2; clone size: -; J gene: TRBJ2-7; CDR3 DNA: TGTGCCAGCAGCTTGGGACTAGCGGACTACGAGCAGTACTTC; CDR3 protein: CASSLGLADYEQYF
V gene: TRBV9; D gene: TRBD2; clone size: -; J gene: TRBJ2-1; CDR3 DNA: TGTGCCAGCAGCGTAGGGACTAGCGGGAGCTTCTATGAGCAGTTCTTC; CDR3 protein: CASSVGTSGSFYEQFF
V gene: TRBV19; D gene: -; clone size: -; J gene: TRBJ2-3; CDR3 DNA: TGTGCCAGTAGGTTTGACAGACACACAGATACGCAGTATTTT; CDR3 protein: CASRFDRHTDTQYF
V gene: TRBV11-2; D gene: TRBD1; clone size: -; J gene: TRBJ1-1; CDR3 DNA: TGTGCCAGCAGCTCCGGTATCGGGACAGCCCATGAAGCTTTCTTT; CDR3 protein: CASSSGIGTAHEAFF
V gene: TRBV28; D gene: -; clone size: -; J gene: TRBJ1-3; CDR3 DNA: TGTGCCAGCAGTTTATCTCCGGGAACACCGGTCCGACCTACGTATTTT; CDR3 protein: CASSLSPGTPVRPTYF
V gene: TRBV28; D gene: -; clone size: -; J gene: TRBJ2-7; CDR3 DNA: TGTGCCAGCACCCACAAACCTGCCTACGAGCAGTACTTC; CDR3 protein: CASTHKPAYEQYF
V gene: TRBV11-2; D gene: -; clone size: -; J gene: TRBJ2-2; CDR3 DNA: TGTGCCAGCAGGTTAACAGACACCGGGGAGCTGTTTTTT; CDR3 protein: CASRLTDTGELFF
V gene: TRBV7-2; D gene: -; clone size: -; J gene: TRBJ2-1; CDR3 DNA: TGTGCCAGCAGCAAATATTCCAATGAGCAGTTCTTC; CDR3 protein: CASSKYSNEQFF
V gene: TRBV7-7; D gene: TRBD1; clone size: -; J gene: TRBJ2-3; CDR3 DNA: TGTGCCAGCAGCCCACTCCTGGACAGGGAAGATACGCAGTATTTT; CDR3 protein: CASSPLLDREDTQYF
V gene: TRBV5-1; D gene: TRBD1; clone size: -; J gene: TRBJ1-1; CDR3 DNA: TGCGCCAGCAGCTTGCGTACAGGGGGCCACACTGAAGCTTTCTTT; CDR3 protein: CASSLRTGGHTEAFF
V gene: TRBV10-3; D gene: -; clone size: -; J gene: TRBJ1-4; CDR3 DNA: TGTGCCATCAGTGTAGGACAGAATGAAAAACTGTTTTTT; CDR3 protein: CAISVGQNEKLFF
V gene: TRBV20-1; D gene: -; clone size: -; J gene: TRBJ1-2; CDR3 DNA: TGCAGTGCCCGGTTAGGCTACACCTTC; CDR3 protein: CSARLGYTF
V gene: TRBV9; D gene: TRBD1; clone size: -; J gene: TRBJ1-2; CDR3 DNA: TGTGCCAGCACCGGGGGGGGACAGACTAACTTTCGCTATGGCTACACCTTC; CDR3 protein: CASTGGGQTNFRYGYTF
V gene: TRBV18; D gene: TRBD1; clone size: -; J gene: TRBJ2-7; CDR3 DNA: TGTGCCAGCTCAGCCTCCGGGACAGGGACCTACGAGCAGTACTTC; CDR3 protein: CASSASGTGTYEQYF
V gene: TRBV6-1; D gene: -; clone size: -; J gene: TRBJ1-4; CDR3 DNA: TGTGCCAGCAGGTCGGGGAGCGCAACTAATGAAAAACTGTTTTTT; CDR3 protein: CASRSGSATNEKLFF
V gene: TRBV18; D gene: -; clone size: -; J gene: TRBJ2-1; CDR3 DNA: TGTGCCAGCTCACCAGAGGTCAGCTCCTACAATGAGCAGTTCTTC; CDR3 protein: CASSPEVSSYNEQFF
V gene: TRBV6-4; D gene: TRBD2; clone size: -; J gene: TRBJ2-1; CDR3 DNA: TGTGCCAGCCGGACTAGCGGGAGTCGAAGCTCCTACAATGAGCAGTTCTTC; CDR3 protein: CASRTSGSRSSYNEQFF